This T cell receptor (beta chain) was identified during a study of blood T cell repertoires in COVID-19. This CDR3 has 12 residues. V was cut by 5 bases and J by 3 bases, with 8 bases left in between. CDR1 and CDR2 from the germline V gene are GTSNPN and SVGIG (reference sequence). The protocol was immunoSEQ multiplex PCR, while the TCRdb copy is restricted to in-frame clones and leaves out a portion. The data contain 25,000 to 35,000 clones, around nine tenths of them singletons. Only a few counts were recorded for this clone. What was sequenced was peripheral blood. V and J are TRBV30 and TRBJ1-5; TRBD1 might be the D (6 bases). The TCR sequence derives from a human donor in a cohort sampled during active COVID-19. The CDR3 nucleotides read TGTGCCTGGGGACAGTTCAATCAGCCCCAGCATTTT. It is translated as CAWGQFNQPQHF.